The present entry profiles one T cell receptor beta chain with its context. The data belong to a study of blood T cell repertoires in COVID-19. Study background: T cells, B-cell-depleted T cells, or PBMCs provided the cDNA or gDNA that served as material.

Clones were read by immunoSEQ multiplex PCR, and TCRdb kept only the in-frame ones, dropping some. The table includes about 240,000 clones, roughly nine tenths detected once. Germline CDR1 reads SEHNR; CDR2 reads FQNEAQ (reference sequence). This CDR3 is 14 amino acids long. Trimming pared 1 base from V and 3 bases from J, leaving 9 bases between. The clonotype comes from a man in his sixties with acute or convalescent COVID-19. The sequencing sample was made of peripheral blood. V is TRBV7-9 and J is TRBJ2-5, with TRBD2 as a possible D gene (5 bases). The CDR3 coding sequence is TGTGCCAGCAGCTTAGTTCCGGGGAAAGAGACCCAGTACTTC. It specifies CASSLVPGKETQYF.